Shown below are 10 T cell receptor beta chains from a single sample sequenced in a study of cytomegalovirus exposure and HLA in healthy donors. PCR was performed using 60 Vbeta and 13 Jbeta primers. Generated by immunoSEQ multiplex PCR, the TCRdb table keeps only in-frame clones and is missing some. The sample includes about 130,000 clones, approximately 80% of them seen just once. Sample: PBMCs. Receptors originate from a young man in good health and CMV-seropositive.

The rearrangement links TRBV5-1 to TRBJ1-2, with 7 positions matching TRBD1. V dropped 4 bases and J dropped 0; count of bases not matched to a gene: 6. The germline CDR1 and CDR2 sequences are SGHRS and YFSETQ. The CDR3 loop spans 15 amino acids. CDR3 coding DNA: TGCGCCAGCAGCCCTGGAGGGACAGCTAACTATGGCTACACCTTC. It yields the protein CASSPGGTANYGYTF.

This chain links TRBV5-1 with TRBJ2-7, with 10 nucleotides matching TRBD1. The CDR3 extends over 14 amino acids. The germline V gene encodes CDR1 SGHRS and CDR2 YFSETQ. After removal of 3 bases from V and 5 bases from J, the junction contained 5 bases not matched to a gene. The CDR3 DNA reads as TGCGCCAGCAGCTCGACAGGGGGCTTAAACGAGCAGTACTTC. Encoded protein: CASSSTGGLNEQYF.

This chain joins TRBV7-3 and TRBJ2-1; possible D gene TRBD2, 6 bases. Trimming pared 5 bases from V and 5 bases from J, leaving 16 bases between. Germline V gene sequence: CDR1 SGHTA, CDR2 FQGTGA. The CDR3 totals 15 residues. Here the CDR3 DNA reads TGTGCCAGCAGCATAAGCCCCGGAGGGGACAATGAGCAGTTCTTC. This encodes CASSISPGGDNEQFF.

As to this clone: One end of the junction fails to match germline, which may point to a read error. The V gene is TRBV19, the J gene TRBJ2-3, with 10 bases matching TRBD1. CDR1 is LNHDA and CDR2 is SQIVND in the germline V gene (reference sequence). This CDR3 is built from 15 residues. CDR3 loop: CACRSGTGGTDTQYF. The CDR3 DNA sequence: TGTGCCTGTAGATCCGGGACAGGGGGCACAGATACGCAGTATTTT.

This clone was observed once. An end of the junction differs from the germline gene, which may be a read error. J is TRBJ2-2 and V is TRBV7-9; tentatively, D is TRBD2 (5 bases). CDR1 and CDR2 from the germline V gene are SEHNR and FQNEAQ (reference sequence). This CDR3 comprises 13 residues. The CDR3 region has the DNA TGTGCCAGCGGACCCCGGCGCACCGGGGAACTGTTTTTT. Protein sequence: CASGPRRTGELFF.

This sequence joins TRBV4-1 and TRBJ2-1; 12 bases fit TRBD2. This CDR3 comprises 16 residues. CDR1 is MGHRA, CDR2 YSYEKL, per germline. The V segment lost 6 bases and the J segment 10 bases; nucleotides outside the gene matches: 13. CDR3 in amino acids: CASRDTSGGPVREQFF. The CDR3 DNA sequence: TGCGCCAGCAGGGATACTAGCGGGGGGCCCGTCAGGGAGCAGTTCTTC.

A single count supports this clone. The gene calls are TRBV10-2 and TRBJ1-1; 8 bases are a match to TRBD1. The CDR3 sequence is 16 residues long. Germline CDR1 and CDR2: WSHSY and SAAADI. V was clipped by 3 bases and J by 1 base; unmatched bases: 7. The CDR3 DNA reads TGCGCCAGCAGTGACTCAGGGGGCAGGGGGAACACTGAAGCTTTCTTT. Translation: CASSDSGGRGNTEAFF.

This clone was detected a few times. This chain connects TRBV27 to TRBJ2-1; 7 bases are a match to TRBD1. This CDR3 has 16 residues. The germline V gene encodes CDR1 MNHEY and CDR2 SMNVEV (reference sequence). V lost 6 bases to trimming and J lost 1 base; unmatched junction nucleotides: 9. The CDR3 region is CASSLQGDLSYNEQFF. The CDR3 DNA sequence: TGTGCCAGCAGCCTCCAGGGGGACCTTTCCTACAATGAGCAGTTCTTC.

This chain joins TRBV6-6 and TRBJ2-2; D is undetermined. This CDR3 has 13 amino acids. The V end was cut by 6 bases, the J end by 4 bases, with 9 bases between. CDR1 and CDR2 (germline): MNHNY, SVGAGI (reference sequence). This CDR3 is CASRPTSTGELFF. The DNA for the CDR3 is TGTGCCAGCAGACCGACATCCACCGGGGAGCTGTTTTTT.

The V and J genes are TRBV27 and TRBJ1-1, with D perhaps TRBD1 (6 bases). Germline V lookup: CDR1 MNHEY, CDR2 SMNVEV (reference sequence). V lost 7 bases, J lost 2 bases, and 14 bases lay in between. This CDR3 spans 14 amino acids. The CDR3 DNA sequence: TGTGCCAGCACCACCAGGGGCGGCAACACTGAAGCTTTCTTT. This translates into CASTTRGGNTEAFF.